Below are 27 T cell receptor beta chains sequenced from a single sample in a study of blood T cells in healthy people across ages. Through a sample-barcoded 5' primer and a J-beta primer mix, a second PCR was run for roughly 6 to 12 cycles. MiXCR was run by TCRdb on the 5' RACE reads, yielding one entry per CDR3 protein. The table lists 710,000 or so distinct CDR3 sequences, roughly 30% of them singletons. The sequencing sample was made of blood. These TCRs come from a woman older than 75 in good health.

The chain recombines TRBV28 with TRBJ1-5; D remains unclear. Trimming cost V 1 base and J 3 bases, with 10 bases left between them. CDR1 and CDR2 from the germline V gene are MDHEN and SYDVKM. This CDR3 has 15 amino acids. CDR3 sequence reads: CASSLLGNNNQPQHF. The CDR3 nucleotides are TGTGCCAGCAGTTTATTGGGAAATAACAATCAGCCCCAGCATTTT. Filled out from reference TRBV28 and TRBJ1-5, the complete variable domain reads DVKVTQSSRYLVKRTGEKVFLECVQDMDHENMFWYRQDPGLGLRLIYFSYDVKMKEKGDIPEGYSVSREKKERFSLILESASTNQTSMYLCASSLLGNNNQPQHFGDGTRLSIL.

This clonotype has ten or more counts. CDR3 residues: CASSPWTSAREQYF. The CDR3 DNA reads TGTGCCAGCAGCCCCTGGACTAGCGCGCGCGAGCAGTACTTC. The rearrangement uses TRBV7-2 and TRBJ2-7, with 9 bases that match TRBD2. Germline CDR1 and CDR2: SGHTA and FQGNSA. The junction had 8 bases not matched to a gene; V was cut back by 5 bases and J by 6 bases. The CDR3 covers 14 residues.

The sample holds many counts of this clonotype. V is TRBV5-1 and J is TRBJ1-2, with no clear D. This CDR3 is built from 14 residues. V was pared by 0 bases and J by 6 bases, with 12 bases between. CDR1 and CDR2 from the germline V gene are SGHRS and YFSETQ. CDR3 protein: CASSLGAAVNGYTF. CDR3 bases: TGCGCCAGCAGCTTGGGGGCGGCGGTCAATGGCTACACCTTC.

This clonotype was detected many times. The DNA for the CDR3 is TGCAGCGTTGAAGAAGGTATACGGACAGGGGCCCTCTCTGGGGCCAACGTCCTGACTTTC. Its translation: CSVEEGIRTGALSGANVLTF. The gene calls are TRBV29-1 and TRBJ2-6, with 9 positions matching TRBD1. The CDR3 spans 20 residues. V gave up 0 bases and J gave up 0 bases; unmatched junction bases: 12. CDR1 SQVTM and CDR2 ANQGSEA come from the germline V gene.

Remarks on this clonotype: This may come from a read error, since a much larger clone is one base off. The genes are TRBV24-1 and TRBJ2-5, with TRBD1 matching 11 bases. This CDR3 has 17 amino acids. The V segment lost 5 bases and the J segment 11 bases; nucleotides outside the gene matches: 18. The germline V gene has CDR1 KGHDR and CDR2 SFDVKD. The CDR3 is CATSGRDRGKTVNEQYF. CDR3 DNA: TGTGCCACCAGTGGACGGGACAGGGGGAAGACGGTCAATGAGCAGTACTTC.

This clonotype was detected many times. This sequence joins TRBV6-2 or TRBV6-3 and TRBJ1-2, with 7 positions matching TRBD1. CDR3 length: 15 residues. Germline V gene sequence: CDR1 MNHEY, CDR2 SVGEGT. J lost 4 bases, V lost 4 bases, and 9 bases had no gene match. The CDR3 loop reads CASSWAGQEIYGYTF. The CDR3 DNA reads TGTGCCAGCAGTTGGGCCGGACAGGAAATCTATGGCTACACCTTC.

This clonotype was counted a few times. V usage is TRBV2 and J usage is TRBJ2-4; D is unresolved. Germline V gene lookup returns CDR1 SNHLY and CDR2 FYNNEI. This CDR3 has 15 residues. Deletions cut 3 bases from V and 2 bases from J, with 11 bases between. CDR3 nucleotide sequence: TGTGCCAGCAGTGAGGGCGCAGAGCCCAAAAACATTCAGTACTTC. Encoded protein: CASSEGAEPKNIQYF.

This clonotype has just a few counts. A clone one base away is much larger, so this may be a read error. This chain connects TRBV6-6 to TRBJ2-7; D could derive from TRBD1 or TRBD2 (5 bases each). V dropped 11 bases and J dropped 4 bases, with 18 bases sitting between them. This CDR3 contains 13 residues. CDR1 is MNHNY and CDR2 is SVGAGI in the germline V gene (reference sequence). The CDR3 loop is CAAIGATSYEQYF. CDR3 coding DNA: TGTGCCGCCATCGGGGCTACTAGTTACGAGCAGTACTTC.

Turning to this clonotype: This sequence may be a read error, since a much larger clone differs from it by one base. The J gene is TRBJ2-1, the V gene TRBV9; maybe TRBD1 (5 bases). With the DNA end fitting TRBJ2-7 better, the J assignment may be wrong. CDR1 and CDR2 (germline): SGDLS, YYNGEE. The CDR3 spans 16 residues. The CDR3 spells CASSPQGRGPYNEQYF. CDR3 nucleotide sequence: TGTGCCAGCAGCCCTCAGGGAAGGGGCCCCTACAATGAGCAGTACTTC.

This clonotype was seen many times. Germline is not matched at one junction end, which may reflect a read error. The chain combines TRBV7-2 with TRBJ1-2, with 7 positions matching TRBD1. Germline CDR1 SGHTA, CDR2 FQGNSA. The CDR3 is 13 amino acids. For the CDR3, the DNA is TGTGCCAGCAGTTTAGGGACAGTCTATGGCTACACCTTC. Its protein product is CASSLGTVYGYTF.

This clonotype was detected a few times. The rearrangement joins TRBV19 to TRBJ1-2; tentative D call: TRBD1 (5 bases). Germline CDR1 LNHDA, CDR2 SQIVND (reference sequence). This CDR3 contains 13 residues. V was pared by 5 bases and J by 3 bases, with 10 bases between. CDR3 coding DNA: TGTGCCAGTAGTCGGTCCAGGGACTATGGCTACACCTTC. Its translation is CASSRSRDYGYTF.

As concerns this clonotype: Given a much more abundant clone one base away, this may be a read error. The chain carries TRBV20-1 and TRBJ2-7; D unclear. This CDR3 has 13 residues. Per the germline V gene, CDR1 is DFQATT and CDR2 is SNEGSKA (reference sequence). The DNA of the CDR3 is TGCATTGCCAGCACGGGTAGCTCCTACGAGCAGTACTTC. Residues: CIASTGSSYEQYF.

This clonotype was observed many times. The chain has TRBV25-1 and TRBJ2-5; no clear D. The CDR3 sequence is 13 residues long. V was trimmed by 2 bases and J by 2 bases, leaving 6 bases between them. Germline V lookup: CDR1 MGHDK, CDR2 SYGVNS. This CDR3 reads CASSEKFQETQYF. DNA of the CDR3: TGTGCCAGCAGTGAAAAGTTTCAAGAGACCCAGTACTTC.

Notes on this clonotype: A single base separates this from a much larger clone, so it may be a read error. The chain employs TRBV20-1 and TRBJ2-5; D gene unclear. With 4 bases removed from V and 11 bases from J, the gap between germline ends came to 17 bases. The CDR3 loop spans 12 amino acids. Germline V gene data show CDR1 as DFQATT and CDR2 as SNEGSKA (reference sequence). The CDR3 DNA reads TGCAGTGCTAACCGGCAGGATTCGGTGCAGTACTTC. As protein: CSANRQDSVQYF.

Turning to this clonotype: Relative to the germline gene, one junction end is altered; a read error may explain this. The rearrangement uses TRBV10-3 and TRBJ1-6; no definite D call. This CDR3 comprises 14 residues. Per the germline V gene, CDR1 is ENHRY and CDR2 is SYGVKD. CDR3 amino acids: CAFSVSRDNSPLHF. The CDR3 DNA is TGTGCCTTCAGTGTGAGTCGGGATAATTCACCCCTCCACTTT.

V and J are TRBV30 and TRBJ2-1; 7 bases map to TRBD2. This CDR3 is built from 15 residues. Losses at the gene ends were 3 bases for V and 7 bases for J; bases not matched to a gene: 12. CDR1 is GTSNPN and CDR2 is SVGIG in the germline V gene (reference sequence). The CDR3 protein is CAWSEGISGRNEQFF. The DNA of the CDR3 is TGTGCCTGGAGCGAAGGGATTAGCGGGCGGAATGAGCAGTTCTTC.

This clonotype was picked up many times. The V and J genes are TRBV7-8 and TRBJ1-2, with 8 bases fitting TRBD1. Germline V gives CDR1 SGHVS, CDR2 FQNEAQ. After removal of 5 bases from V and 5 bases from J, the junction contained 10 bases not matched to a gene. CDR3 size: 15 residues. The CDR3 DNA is TGTGCCAGCAGCCAGCCGGGACAGGAGATTTATGGCTACACCTTC. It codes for CASSQPGQEIYGYTF. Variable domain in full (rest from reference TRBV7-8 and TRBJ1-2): GAGVSQSPRYKVAKRGQDVALRCDPISGHVSLFWYQQALGQGPEFLTYFQNEAQLDKSGLPSDRFFAERPEGSVSTLKIQRTQQEDSAVYLCASSQPGQEIYGYTFGSGTRLTVV.

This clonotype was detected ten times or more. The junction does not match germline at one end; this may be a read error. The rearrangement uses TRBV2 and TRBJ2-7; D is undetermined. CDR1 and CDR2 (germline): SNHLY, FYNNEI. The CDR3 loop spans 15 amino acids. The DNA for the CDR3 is TGTGTCAGCACTATCGTAGGAACAGCAGCCTACGAGCAGTACTTC. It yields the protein CVSTIVGTAAYEQYF.

In nucleotides, the CDR3 is TGTGCCAGCAGCTCAGATTCGACAGGGGGCACCTATGGCTACACCTTC. Its translation: CASSSDSTGGTYGYTF. The V call is TRBV7-2, the J call TRBJ1-2; TRBD1 matches at 10 bases. V was clipped by 4 bases and J by 4 bases; unmatched bases: 9. The CDR3 runs 16 residues. The germline V gene encodes CDR1 SGHTA and CDR2 FQGNSA.

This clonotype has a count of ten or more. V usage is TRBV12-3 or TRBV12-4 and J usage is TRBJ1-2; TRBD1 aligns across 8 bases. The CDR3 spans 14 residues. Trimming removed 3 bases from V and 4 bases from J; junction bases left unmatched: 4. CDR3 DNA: TGTGCCAGCAGTTTGCGGGGACAGGTCTATGGCTACACCTTC. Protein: CASSLRGQVYGYTF.

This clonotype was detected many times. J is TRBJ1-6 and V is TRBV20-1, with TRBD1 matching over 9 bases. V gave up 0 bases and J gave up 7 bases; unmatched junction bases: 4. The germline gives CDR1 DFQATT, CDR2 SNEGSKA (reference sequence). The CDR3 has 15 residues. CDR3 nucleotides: TGCAGTGCTAGAGATAAGGGGACAGGGAATTCACCCCTCCACTTT. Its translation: CSARDKGTGNSPLHF.

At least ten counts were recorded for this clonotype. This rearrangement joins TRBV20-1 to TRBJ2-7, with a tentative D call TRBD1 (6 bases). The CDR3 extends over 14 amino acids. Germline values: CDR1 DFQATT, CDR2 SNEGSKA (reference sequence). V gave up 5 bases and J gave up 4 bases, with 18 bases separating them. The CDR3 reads CSASQGTRAYEQYF. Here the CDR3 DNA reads TGCAGTGCTTCACAGGGTACGAGGGCTTACGAGCAGTACTTC.

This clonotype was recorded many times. The DNA for the CDR3 is TGCAGTGCTAGCACTACAGGGAGAGGCTACACCTTC. Its translation is CSASTTGRGYTF. This chain links TRBV20-1 with TRBJ1-2; D is perhaps TRBD1 (6 bases). This CDR3 is 12 amino acids long. The ends were cut back, 3 bases at V and 8 bases at J, with 13 bases in the middle. CDR1 DFQATT and CDR2 SNEGSKA come from the germline V gene (reference sequence).

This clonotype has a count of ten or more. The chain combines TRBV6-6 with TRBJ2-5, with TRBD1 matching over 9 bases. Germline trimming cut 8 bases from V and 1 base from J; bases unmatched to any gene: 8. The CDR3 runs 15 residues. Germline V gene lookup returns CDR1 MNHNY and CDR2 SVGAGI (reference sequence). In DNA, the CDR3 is TGTGCCAGCTTTCTCGTACAGGGGGCCCAAGAGACCCAGTACTTC. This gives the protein CASFLVQGAQETQYF.

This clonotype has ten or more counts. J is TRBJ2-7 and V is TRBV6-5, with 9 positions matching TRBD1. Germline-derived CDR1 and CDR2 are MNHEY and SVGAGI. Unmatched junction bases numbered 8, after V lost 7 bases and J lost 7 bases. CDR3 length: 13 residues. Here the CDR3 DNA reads TGTGCCAGCAAAAGGGACAGGGAACGTGAGCAGTACTTC. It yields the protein CASKRDREREQYF.

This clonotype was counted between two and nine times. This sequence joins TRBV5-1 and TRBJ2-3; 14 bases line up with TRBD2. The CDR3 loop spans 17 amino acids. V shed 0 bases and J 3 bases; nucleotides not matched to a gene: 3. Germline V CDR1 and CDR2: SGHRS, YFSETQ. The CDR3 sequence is CASSLGLAGGRTDTQYF. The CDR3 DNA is TGCGCCAGCAGCTTGGGACTAGCGGGGGGGCGGACAGATACGCAGTATTTT.

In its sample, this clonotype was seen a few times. The CDR3 bases are TGCGCCAGCAGCTTGTCCGGGGGAAAAACCGGGGAGCTGTTTTTT. Translation gives CASSLSGGKTGELFF. The genes are TRBV5-1 and TRBJ2-2; D might be TRBD2 (6 bases). V was shortened by 1 base and J by 5 bases, with 12 bases between the two germline ends. The CDR3 has 15 amino acids. Germline loops: CDR1 SGHRS, CDR2 YFSETQ.